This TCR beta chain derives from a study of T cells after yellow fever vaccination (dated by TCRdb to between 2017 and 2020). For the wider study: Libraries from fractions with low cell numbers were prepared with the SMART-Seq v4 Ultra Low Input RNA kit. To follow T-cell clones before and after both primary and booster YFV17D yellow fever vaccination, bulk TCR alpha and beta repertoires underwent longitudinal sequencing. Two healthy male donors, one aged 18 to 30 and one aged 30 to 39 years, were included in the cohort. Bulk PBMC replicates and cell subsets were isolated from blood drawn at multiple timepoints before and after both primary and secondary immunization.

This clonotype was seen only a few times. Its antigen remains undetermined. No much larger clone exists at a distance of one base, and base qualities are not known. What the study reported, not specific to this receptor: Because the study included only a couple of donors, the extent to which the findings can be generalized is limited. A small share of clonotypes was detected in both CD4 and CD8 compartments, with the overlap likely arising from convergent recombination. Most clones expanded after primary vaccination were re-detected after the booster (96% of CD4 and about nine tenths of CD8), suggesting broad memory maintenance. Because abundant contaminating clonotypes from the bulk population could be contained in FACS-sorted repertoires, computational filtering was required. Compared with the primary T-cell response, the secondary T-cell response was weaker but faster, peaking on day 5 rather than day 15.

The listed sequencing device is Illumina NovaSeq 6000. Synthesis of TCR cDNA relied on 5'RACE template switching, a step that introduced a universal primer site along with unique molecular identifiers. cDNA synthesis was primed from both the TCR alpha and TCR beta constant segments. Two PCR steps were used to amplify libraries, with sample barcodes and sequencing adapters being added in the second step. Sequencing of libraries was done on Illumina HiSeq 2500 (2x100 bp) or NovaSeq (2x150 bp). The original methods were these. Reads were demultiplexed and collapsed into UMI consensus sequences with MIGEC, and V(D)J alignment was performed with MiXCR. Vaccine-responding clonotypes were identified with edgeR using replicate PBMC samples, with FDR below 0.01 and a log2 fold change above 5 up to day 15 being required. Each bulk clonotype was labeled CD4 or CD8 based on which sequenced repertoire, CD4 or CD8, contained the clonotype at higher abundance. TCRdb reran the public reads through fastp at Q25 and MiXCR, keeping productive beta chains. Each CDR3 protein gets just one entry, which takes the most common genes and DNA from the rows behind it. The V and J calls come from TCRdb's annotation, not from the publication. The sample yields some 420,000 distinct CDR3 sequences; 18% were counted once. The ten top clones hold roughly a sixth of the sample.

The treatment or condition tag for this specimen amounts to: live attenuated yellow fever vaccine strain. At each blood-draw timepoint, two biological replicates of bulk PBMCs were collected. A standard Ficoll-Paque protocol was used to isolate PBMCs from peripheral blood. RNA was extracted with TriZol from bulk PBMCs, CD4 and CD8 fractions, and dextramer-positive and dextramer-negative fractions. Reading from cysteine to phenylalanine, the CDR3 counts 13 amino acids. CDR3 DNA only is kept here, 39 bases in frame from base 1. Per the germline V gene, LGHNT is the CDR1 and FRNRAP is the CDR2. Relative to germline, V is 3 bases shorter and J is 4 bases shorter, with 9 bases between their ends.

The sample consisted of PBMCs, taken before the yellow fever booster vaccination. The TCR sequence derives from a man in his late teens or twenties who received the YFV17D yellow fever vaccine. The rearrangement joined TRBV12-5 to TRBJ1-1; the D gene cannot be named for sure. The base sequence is TGTGCTAGTGGTTTCGCGGGGATCACTGAAGCTTTCTTT. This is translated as CASGFAGITEAFF.